The next 29 T cell receptor beta chains were all read from a single sample in a study of blood T cell repertoires in COVID-19. The protocol was immunoSEQ multiplex PCR, while the TCRdb copy is restricted to in-frame clones and leaves out a portion. The sample comprises around 12,000 clones, about 90% of which are singletons, and about 29% rests with the top ten. The sequencing input was peripheral blood. These receptors all stem from a human donor in a cohort sampled during active COVID-19.

V usage is TRBV19 and J usage is TRBJ1-2; TRBD1 aligns across 7 bases. The V and J ends lost 4 bases and 6 bases, in that order; junction bases with no gene match: 8. Germline assignment: CDR1 LNHDA and CDR2 SQIVND (reference sequence). This CDR3 contains 14 residues. CDR3 loop: CASSTPGQAHGYTF. CDR3 sequence (DNA): TGTGCCAGTAGTACCCCTGGACAGGCGCATGGCTACACCTTC.

The chain links TRBV5-4 to TRBJ1-3, with TRBD1 identical over 7 bases. Germline CDR1 and CDR2: SGHNT and YYREEE (reference sequence). The V and J ends lost 4 bases and 5 bases, in that order; junction bases with no gene match: 6. This CDR3 has 14 residues. This CDR3 is CASSQQGLRNTIYF. CDR3 in DNA: TGTGCCAGCAGCCAACAGGGGTTGCGAAACACCATATATTTT. Supplemented by reference TRBV5-4 and TRBJ1-3, the full variable domain reads ETGVTQSPTHLIKTRGQQVTLRCSSQSGHNTVSWYQQALGQGPQFIFQYYREEENGRGNFPPRFSGLQFPNYSSELNVNALELDDSALYLCASSQQGLRNTIYFGEGSWLTVV.

This clone occurred a few times. This rearrangement joins TRBV6-5 to TRBJ1-5, with D possibly TRBD1 on 5 matching bases. V dropped 8 bases and J dropped 7 bases, with 21 bases sitting between them. The CDR3 totals 15 residues. Germline loops: CDR1 MNHEY, CDR2 SVGAGI. The CDR3 reads CASYPLGQGWQPQHF. In nucleotides, the CDR3 is TGTGCCAGCTACCCCTTAGGGCAGGGCTGGCAGCCCCAGCATTTT.

The gene calls are TRBV4-1 and TRBJ1-6; 8 positions agree with TRBD1. With 2 bases clipped from V and 10 bases from J, the junction kept 10 bases outside the gene matches. The CDR3 loop spans 16 amino acids. CDR1 and CDR2 from the germline V gene are MGHRA and YSYEKL. The CDR3 DNA follows: TGCGCCAGCAGCCAAAGTCAGGGGGCGGTCGAATCACCCCTCCACTTT. As protein: CASSQSQGAVESPLHF.

J is TRBJ1-4 and V is TRBV10-3; 7 bases match TRBD1. The CDR3 is made up of 14 amino acids. Germline values: CDR1 ENHRY, CDR2 SYGVKD. Trimming removed 8 bases from V and 6 bases from J; junction bases left unmatched: 9. The CDR3 coding sequence is TGTGCCATCTCTGCGGGGACAGAGTATGAAAAACTGTTTTTT. Protein product: CAISAGTEYEKLFF.

This clone counts as medium-sized. This chain uses TRBV15 with TRBJ2-1; D remains unclear. V lost 0 bases to trimming and J lost 7 bases, with 10 bases between them. The CDR3 runs to 14 residues. Germline assignment: CDR1 LNHNV and CDR2 YYDKDF (reference sequence). CDR3 bases: TGTGCCACCAGCAGAGATGTGAGTAGTAATGAGCAGTTCTTC. Residues: CATSRDVSSNEQFF. The whole variable domain, filled in from reference TRBV15 and TRBJ2-1, reads DAMVIQNPRYQVTQFGKPVTLSCSQTLNHNVMYWYQQKSSQAPKLLFHYYDKDFNNEADTPDNFQSRRPNTSFCFLDIRSPGLGDTAMYLCATSRDVSSNEQFFGPGTRLTVL.

This chain connects TRBV7-9 to TRBJ2-2; 9 bases are a match to TRBD2. The germline gives CDR1 SEHNR, CDR2 FQNEAQ (reference sequence). The CDR3 totals 14 residues. V shed 3 bases and J 8 bases; nucleotides not matched to a gene: 4. The CDR3 DNA sequence: TGTGCCAGCAGCTTTGGCGGGAGGGAAGGGGAGCTGTTTTTT. This gives the protein CASSFGGREGELFF. Supplemented by reference TRBV7-9 and TRBJ2-2, the full variable domain reads DTGVSQNPRHKITKRGQNVTFRCDPISEHNRLYWYRQTLGQGPEFLTYFQNEAQLEKSRLLSDRFSAERPKGSFSTLEIQRTEQGDSAMYLCASSFGGREGELFFGEGSRLTVL.

This chain connects TRBV7-9 to TRBJ2-1; maybe TRBD2 (5 bases). Trimming shortened V by 1 base and J by 4 bases, and 11 bases separated the two germline ends. The CDR3 has 15 amino acids. Looked up from germline, CDR1 is SEHNR and CDR2 is FQNEAQ (reference sequence). This CDR3 is CASSLDGSRYNEQFF. The CDR3 nucleotides are TGTGCCAGCAGCTTAGATGGGAGTAGGTACAATGAGCAGTTCTTC.

This sequence joins TRBV6-5 and TRBJ1-2; the D gene is possibly TRBD1 (6 bases). Looked up from germline, CDR1 is MNHEY and CDR2 is SVGAGI. V gave up 5 bases and J gave up 8 bases, with 15 bases separating them. The CDR3 is made up of 13 amino acids. CDR3 loop: CASSRGSTGGYTF. Here the CDR3 DNA reads TGTGCCAGCAGTAGGGGGTCGACAGGCGGCTACACCTTC.

J is TRBJ1-3 and V is TRBV5-1; unclear D gene. The germline V and J ends were trimmed by 1 base and 4 bases, with 3 bases remaining between them. CDR1 SGHRS and CDR2 YFSETQ come from the germline V gene. The CDR3 runs 12 residues. The CDR3 sequence: CASSLSGNTIYF. For the CDR3, the DNA is TGCGCCAGCAGCTTGTCGGGAAACACCATATATTTT.

This chain connects TRBV6-1 to TRBJ2-7; 10 positions agree with TRBD2. In germline, CDR1 is MNHNS, CDR2 SASEGT. Losses at the gene ends were 2 bases for V and 6 bases for J; bases not matched to a gene: 4. The CDR3 has 14 amino acids. The CDR3 bases are TGTGCCAGCAGTGAATCGAGCGGGAGGGTCGAGCAGTACTTC. Protein product: CASSESSGRVEQYF.

The V gene is TRBV4-3, the J gene TRBJ1-3; no clear D. CDR3 length: 15 residues. Per the germline V gene, CDR1 is LGHNA and CDR2 is YSLEER. V lost 0 bases, J lost 4 bases, and 10 bases lay in between. Written as DNA, the CDR3 is TGCGCCAGCAGCCAAGATGTGGTCCGGGGAAACACCATATATTTT. Its protein is CASSQDVVRGNTIYF.

The rearrangement joins TRBV6-6 to TRBJ2-7, with TRBD1 as a possible D gene (5 bases). The V end lost 5 bases, the J end lost 3 bases, and 14 bases lay between the germline ends. The CDR3 has 14 residues. CDR1 and CDR2 (germline): MNHNY, SVGAGI (reference sequence). The CDR3 here is CASSPRQFLYEQYF. CDR3 DNA: TGTGCCAGCAGTCCGCGACAGTTTCTCTACGAGCAGTACTTC.

The rearrangement links TRBV5-3 to TRBJ1-1; no definite D call. TRBV5-3 is annotated as an ORF whose role is uncertain. V lost 10 bases, J lost 7 bases, and 17 bases lay in between. The CDR3 covers 12 residues. The CDR3 loop is CAAKCTGDEAFF. Here the CDR3 DNA reads TGTGCCGCAAAATGTACCGGGGATGAAGCTTTCTTT.

CDR3 sequence reads: CAISAGVVGTGELFF. In DNA, the CDR3 is TGTGCCATCAGTGCGGGGGTTGTTGGCACCGGGGAGCTGTTTTTT. The chain links TRBV10-3 to TRBJ2-2; perhaps TRBD2 as D (6 bases). Germline assignment: CDR1 ENHRY and CDR2 SYGVKD. V lost 4 bases to trimming and J lost 4 bases, with 13 bases between them. The CDR3 is made up of 15 amino acids.

CDR3 residues: CASRYGELFF. The CDR3 DNA follows: TGTGCCAGCCGTTACGGGGAGCTGTTTTTT. V gene TRBV2 combines with J gene TRBJ2-2; D unclear. Germline V gene sequence: CDR1 SNHLY, CDR2 FYNNEI. The CDR3 consists of 10 residues. Trimming took off 8 bases at V and 7 bases at J, with 5 bases between the two ends.

This sequence joins TRBV7-3 and TRBJ1-1; D is possibly TRBD1 (5 bases). This CDR3 comprises 14 residues. The V end lost 4 bases, the J end lost 3 bases, and 12 bases lay between the germline ends. Germline loops: CDR1 SGHTA, CDR2 FQGTGA. The DNA of the CDR3 is TGTGCCAGCAGCTCCGCTGGAGGGGACACTGAAGCTTTCTTT. Amino acid sequence: CASSSAGGDTEAFF.

The V and J genes are TRBV5-6 and TRBJ1-2; TRBD1 might be the D (6 bases). The CDR3 has 17 amino acids. Germline V CDR1 and CDR2: SGHDT, YYEEEE. Trimming pared 3 bases from V and 6 bases from J, leaving 24 bases between. In DNA form, the CDR3 reads TGTGCCAGCAGCTCCCCAGACATCACAGGGTTCGGCAATGGCTACACCTTC. Encoded protein: CASSSPDITGFGNGYTF.

The J gene is TRBJ1-3, the V gene TRBV6-5; maybe TRBD1 (5 bases). The V end was cut by 5 bases, the J end by 1 base, with 12 bases between. The germline CDR1 and CDR2 sequences are MNHEY and SVGAGI. CDR3 size: 15 residues. The CDR3 protein is CASSHQRTSGNTIYF. In nucleotides, the CDR3 is TGTGCCAGCAGTCACCAACGGACATCTGGAAACACCATATATTTT.

This clone was observed a few times. V gene TRBV6-6 combines with J gene TRBJ1-3; no definite D call. The CDR3 is 16 amino acids. Germline CDR1 reads MNHNY; CDR2 reads SVGAGI (reference sequence). The V end lost 5 bases, the J end lost 0 bases, and 14 bases lay between the germline ends. CDR3 sequence reads: CASSRLQPSSGNTIYF. Here the CDR3 DNA reads TGTGCCAGCAGTCGATTACAACCAAGCTCTGGAAACACCATATATTTT.

The chain combines TRBV19 with TRBJ1-6; TRBD1 matches 8 bases. Germline V gene lookup returns CDR1 LNHDA and CDR2 SQIVND (reference sequence). The CDR3 runs 14 residues. Trimming removed 6 bases from V and 9 bases from J; junction bases left unmatched: 7. CDR3 loop: CASSPGQDPSPLHF. DNA of the CDR3: TGTGCCAGTAGCCCGGGACAGGATCCTTCACCCCTCCACTTT.

CDR3 nucleotides: TGTGCTTGCCAGGGGGGATCGAACAGCAATCAGCCCCAGCATTTT. Translating gives CACQGGSNSNQPQHF. The rearrangement joins TRBV12-5 to TRBJ1-5; 7 bases line up with TRBD1. The CDR3 spans 15 residues. J was trimmed by 1 base and V by 11 bases; bases with no gene match: 11. Germline lookup yields CDR1 LGHNT and CDR2 FRNRAP.

The CDR3: CASSEGTETEKLFF. The DNA for the CDR3 is TGTGCCAGCAGTGAAGGGACAGAAACAGAAAAACTGTTTTTT. This rearrangement joins TRBV6-1 to TRBJ1-4; D perhaps matches TRBD1 (6 bases). The V end was cut by 1 base, the J end by 8 bases, with 11 bases between. Germline V gene sequence: CDR1 MNHNS, CDR2 SASEGT. The CDR3 contains 14 residues.

The CDR3 reads CASSEYMGPDTQYF. The DNA for the CDR3 is TGTGCCAGTAGTGAATACATGGGCCCAGATACGCAGTATTTT. The chain has TRBV19 and TRBJ2-3; no clear D. Trimming shortened V by 5 bases and J by 4 bases, and 13 bases separated the two germline ends. The CDR3 is 14 amino acids. Per the germline V gene, CDR1 is LNHDA and CDR2 is SQIVND (reference sequence).

The chain joins TRBV29-1 to TRBJ1-2, with D unclear. V dropped 5 bases and J dropped 4 bases, with 11 bases sitting between them. The germline V gene has CDR1 SQVTM and CDR2 ANQGSEA. The CDR3 has 12 residues. DNA of the CDR3: TGCAGCGTTTCCATCGGTGGCTATGGCTACACCTTC. It codes for CSVSIGGYGYTF.

As to this clone: One end of the junction is discordant with germline, which a read error may explain. The sample contains more than one DNA sequence encoding this CDR3. The J gene is TRBJ1-5, the V gene TRBV5-1, with TRBD1 identical over 7 bases. The V gene's germline CDR1 is SGHRS and CDR2 YFSETQ. This CDR3 region has 16 residues. CDR3 sequence reads: CASSTGTVWGNQPQHF. The CDR3 DNA reads as TGCGCTAGCAGCACCGGGACAGTTTGGGGCAATCAGCCCCAGCATTTT.

This rearrangement joins TRBV27 to TRBJ1-4; TRBD1 aligns across 12 bases. V was clipped by 0 bases and J by 5 bases; unmatched bases: 10. Germline-derived CDR1 and CDR2 are MNHEY and SMNVEV (reference sequence). This CDR3 contains 19 residues. CDR3 amino acids: CASSLSSGTGGGRNEKLFF. The DNA of the CDR3 is TGTGCCAGCAGTTTATCGAGTGGGACAGGGGGCGGAAGGAATGAAAAACTGTTTTTT.

J is TRBJ1-1 and V is TRBV5-1; D is unresolved. With 2 bases removed from V and 4 bases from J, the gap between germline ends came to 9 bases. This CDR3 region has 13 residues. In germline, CDR1 is SGHRS, CDR2 YFSETQ. The CDR3, as DNA: TGCGCCAGCAGCTTAGGAGGGCTCACTGAAGCTTTCTTT. Protein: CASSLGGLTEAFF.

The chain combines TRBV21-1 with TRBJ1-5; the table's D call TRBD1 went unverified against the DNA. TRBV21-1 is listed as a pseudogene. This CDR3 comprises 16 residues. The CDR3 nucleotides read TGTGCCAGCAGCATACGAGACAGGGAGGATCATCAGCCCCAGCATTTT. Its protein product is CASSIRDREDHQPQHF.